The clone carrying this TCR beta chain was seen a few times. The data stem from a study of graft-versus-host responses after intestinal transplantation. Overall study: Once they had received anti-thymocyte globulin induction, all recipients took tacrolimus and steroids for around three years. Study-wide results and caveats: Clonal ratios of graft-versus-host to host-versus-graft in allografts were high for patients exhibiting graft-donor T cell macrochimerism. GvH clones occurred in recipient marrow; some first appeared in ileum or blood.

The V end lost 6 bases, the J end lost 7 bases, and 16 bases lay between the germline ends. This CDR3 comprises 15 residues. CDR1 MNHEY and CDR2 SVGAGI come from the germline V gene. Irradiated stimulators labeled with violet dye, about 200,000 in number, were plated with about 200,000 CFSE-labeled responders. Assay used: immunoSEQ multiplex PCR; TCRdb lists only in-frame clones, some missing. Of around 19,000 clones listed, 38% are singletons. The sample consisted of alloreactive CD4+ T cells from a mixed lymphocyte reaction culture, taken before intestinal transplant. Subset specified: CFSE-low proliferating T cells sorted from roughly six-day pre-transplant mixed lymphocyte reaction (GvH or HvG direction). The sequence was collected from a human patient who received an intestinal transplant. The chain combines TRBV6-5 with TRBJ1-6, with a tentative D call TRBD1 (6 bases). CDR3 sequence reads: CASSLGGWVNSPLHF. CDR3 sequence (DNA): TGTGCCAGCAGCTTAGGGGGGTGGGTGAATTCACCCCTCCACTTT.